A selection of T cell receptor beta chains follows, all from one sample in a study of cytomegalovirus exposure and HLA in healthy donors. The assay was immunoSEQ multiplex PCR, and TCRdb's table has in-frame clones only and misses some. The table includes 97,000 or so clones, roughly 10% detected once. Sample: PBMCs. Source of these receptors: a man in his forties or fifties in good health and CMV-seropositive. Both conserved end residues are trimmed from each CDR3. The size of a clone is reported for some rows only, either as once, few or many, or as a class for expanded clones.

V	J	size	CDR3
TRBV6-6	TRBJ2-1	few	ASTVGQSNNEQF
TRBV5-6	TRBJ1-5	few	ASSSRTGNQPQH
TRBV6-1	TRBJ2-5	few	ASSEPSLETQY
TRBV30	TRBJ1-5	.	AWSVDRGAQPQH
TRBV5-1	TRBJ2-3	.	ASSLYRPTDTQY
TRBV7-2	TRBJ2-7	few	ASSLVGDGLYEQY
TRBV13	TRBJ1-1	few	ASSSPDSMNTEAF
TRBV5-4	TRBJ1-6	few	ASTPPGQYNSPLH
TRBV12-5	TRBJ2-3	.	ASGFLAGDTQY
TRBV5-1	TRBJ2-3	.	ASSSADRTSTDTQY
TRBV7-9	TRBJ1-1	few	ASSLSDPPEAF
TRBV7-9	TRBJ1-6	few	ASSRTEIDSPLH
TRBV19	TRBJ1-2	.	ASSILAGGYGYT
TRBV9	TRBJ1-2	.	ASSVLGNGYT
TRBV5-8	TRBJ1-4	few	ASTGGTTNEKLF
TRBV29-1	TRBJ1-3	.	SVIVAGSGNTIY
TRBV4-3	TRBJ2-1	few	ASSRGRGSLNNEQF
TRBV5-3	TRBJ1-5	few	ARSPGWNQPQH
TRBV6-1	TRBJ2-7	.	ASSEPSGMTYEQY
TRBV7-2	TRBJ1-1	many	ASSLSGARTGGPEAF
TRBV27	TRBJ2-1	.	ASSLGLAGGFWNDNEQF
TRBV27	TRBJ2-3	few	ASRSGGTDTQY
TRBV6-5	TRBJ2-3	.	ASSYSPVSTDTQY
TRBV13	TRBJ2-7	.	ASSLGPSEQY
TRBV6-1	TRBJ2-1	few	ASSEVAGTEQF
TRBV11-2	.	.	ASSAAGTTGYEQY
TRBV6-6	TRBJ2-1	few	ASSYLELAGENEQF
TRBV4-1	TRBJ2-7	.	ASSQEGGTSGPYEQY
TRBV7-3	TRBJ2-5	few	ASSLGRGYQETQY
TRBV6-1	TRBJ1-5	.	ASSDGRFGNQPQH
TRBV9	TRBJ2-2	.	ASSVAGTSSGELF
TRBV19	TRBJ2-5	.	ASSTFGQGKETQY
TRBV7-9	TRBJ1-2	.	ASSLERHGYT
TRBV19	TRBJ1-1	few	ASSVGQAGAEAF
TRBV19	TRBJ1-1	few	ASSIGAITTEAF
TRBV7-9	TRBJ1-1	few	ASSLSGTGRTEAF
TRBV27	TRBJ2-7	.	ASSLSRLGLASYEQY
TRBV5-4	TRBJ2-3	.	ASSLGGGGRRTDTQY
TRBV28	.	few	ASRPGGPADEQY
TRBV28	TRBJ2-7	.	ASSWTLGSYEQY
TRBV28	TRBJ2-7	few	ASSRDRDNTYEQY
TRBV19	TRBJ2-2	many	ASSPTSGARTGELF
TRBV7-6	TRBJ2-3	few	ASSLLRSTDTQY
TRBV30	TRBJ1-4	.	AWNPGDEKLF
TRBV4-3	TRBJ2-2	.	ASSLGAGGPDGELF
TRBV10-1	TRBJ2-5	few	ASSESRPGEQY
TRBV6-1	TRBJ2-7	few	ASSEGAWGGRINEQY
TRBV9	TRBJ2-1	many	ASSVGTSSYNEQF
TRBV29-1	TRBJ2-3	.	SVERTSGRPTQY
TRBV4-2	TRBJ2-5	.	ASSQDLIAETQY
TRBV6-1	TRBJ1-1	.	ASRDRGIEAF
TRBV29-1	TRBJ2-1	.	SAAGNGYNEQF
TRBV5-8	TRBJ1-1	.	ASSSTRQGYTEAF
TRBV30	TRBJ1-2	few	AWSVGGHGSYGYT
TRBV21-1	TRBJ2-1	few	ASSKVKMDREFKDEQF
TRBV7-3	TRBJ2-5	.	ASSYGLAGAGETQY
TRBV28	TRBJ1-2	many	ASSRRREAWGYT
TRBV9	TRBJ1-5	few	ASSVGTGTSNQPQH